This is a list of T cell receptor beta chains from one sample in a study of blood T cell repertoires in COVID-19. Sequencing used immunoSEQ multiplex PCR; TCRdb keeps in-frame clones, though not all of them. This table has about 73,000 clones, 82% appearing once. What was sequenced was peripheral blood. These receptors were collected from a woman in her sixties with acute or convalescent COVID-19. CDR3s include the opening cysteine and the closing phenylalanine or tryptophan. D genes are given only for firm matches. Clone size is stated in some rows and not others, as once, few, many or a class when expanded.

V,J,D,size,CDR3,DNA
TRBV28,TRBJ1-1,.,.,CASSLRGIFTPEAFF,TGTGCCAGCAGTTTAAGGGGGATTTTTACCCCTGAAGCTTTCTTT
TRBV29-1,TRBJ2-1,TRBD2,.,CSVDKRGSYNEQFF,TGCAGCGTTGATAAGCGGGGGTCCTACAATGAGCAGTTCTTC
TRBV10-3,TRBJ2-3,.,few,CASRRGARTDTQYF,TGTGCCAGCCGGAGGGGTGCGAGGACAGATACGCAGTATTTT
TRBV7-8,TRBJ1-1,.,.,CASSLSRSTEAFF,TGTGCCAGCAGCTTAAGTAGGAGCACTGAAGCTTTCTTT
TRBV23-1,TRBJ1-1,TRBD1,.,CASSQQKGTAKAFF,TGCGCCAGCAGTCAACAAAAGGGGACAGCTAAAGCTTTCTTT
TRBV9,TRBJ1-1,TRBD1,once,CASSVGGRGTTEAFF,TGTGCCAGCAGCGTAGGGGGCAGGGGGACCACTGAAGCTTTCTTT
TRBV27,TRBJ1-6,TRBD1,once,CASRPGGTGVGNSPLHF,TGTGCCAGCAGACCCGGGGGGACAGGGGTGGGAAATTCACCCCTCCACTTT
TRBV13,TRBJ2-1,TRBD2,.,CASSPRVGTTGYNEQFF,TGTGCCAGCAGCCCAAGGGTAGGGACTACCGGTTACAATGAGCAGTTCTTC
TRBV3-1/TRBV3-2,TRBJ1-1,.,.,CASSLTSRNTEAFF,TGTGCCAGCAGCCTTACCTCCAGAAACACTGAAGCTTTCTTT
TRBV7-9,TRBJ2-1,TRBD2,.,CASSPSGGSSYNEQFF,TGTGCCAGCAGCCCTAGCGGGGGGAGCTCCTACAATGAGCAGTTCTTC
TRBV7-2,TRBJ1-1,.,.,CASSFSQITEAFF,TGTGCCAGCAGCTTCTCACAGATCACTGAAGCTTTCTTT
TRBV6-5,TRBJ2-7,.,.,CASRNAGEQYF,TGTGCCAGCAGGAACGCGGGGGAGCAGTACTTC
TRBV2,TRBJ2-7,TRBD1,few,CASRLGQGAPMEEQYF,TGTGCCAGCAGGCTGGGACAGGGGGCGCCGATGGAAGAGCAGTACTTC
TRBV6-5,TRBJ2-1,.,few,CASSLTGSSYNEQFF,TGTGCCAGCAGCCTGACAGGAAGCTCCTACAATGAGCAGTTCTTC
TRBV5-1,TRBJ1-1,.,.,CASSSGGTEAFF,TGCGCCAGCAGTTCGGGTGGCACTGAAGCTTTCTTT
TRBV5-4,TRBJ1-2,.,.,CASISGTAGYGYTF,TGTGCCAGCATCAGTGGGACTGCTGGTTATGGCTACACCTTC
TRBV3-1/TRBV3-2,TRBJ1-6,.,once,CASSSQGSLHSPLHF,TGTGCCAGCAGTTCCCAGGGTAGTCTTCATTCACCCCTCCACTTT
TRBV6-5,TRBJ2-1,TRBD1,.,CASRGQGWNEQFF,TGTGCCAGCAGAGGACAGGGGTGGAATGAGCAGTTCTTC
TRBV4-2,TRBJ1-4,.,once,CASSPREGVDEKLFF,TGTGCCAGCAGCCCCCGTGAAGGGGTTGATGAAAAACTGTTTTTT
TRBV5-6,TRBJ1-2,TRBD1,.,CASNKVSGQRLLGYGYTF,TGTGCCAGCAATAAAGTTTCGGGACAGAGGCTTTTGGGCTATGGCTACACCTTC
TRBV2,TRBJ1-6,.,.,CASQTVVDSPLHF,TGTGCCAGCCAGACAGTTGTCGATTCACCCCTCCACTTT
TRBV13,TRBJ2-3,TRBD2,.,CASSSVYERIKRGHTDTQYF,TGTGCCAGCAGCTCCGTCTATGAGCGAATAAAGCGGGGGCACACAGATACGCAGTATTTT
TRBV19,TRBJ1-5,TRBD1,.,CASSINFRQGVNQPQHF,TGTGCCAGTAGTATAAACTTCAGACAGGGTGTCAATCAGCCCCAGCATTTT
TRBV5-1,TRBJ2-4,.,.,CASSRTDGLGGKNIQYF,TGCGCCAGCAGCCGGACAGACGGGCTAGGAGGCAAAAACATTCAGTACTTC
TRBV30,TRBJ1-1,TRBD1,.,CAWSYSTGGLVTEAFF,TGTGCCTGGAGCTATTCGACAGGGGGCTTGGTCACTGAAGCTTTCTTT
TRBV27,TRBJ1-5,.,.,CASSFAGGNQPQHF,TGTGCCAGCAGTTTTGCAGGGGGCAATCAGCCCCAGCATTTT
TRBV28,TRBJ1-5,TRBD1,few,CASRSGTGRLNQPQHF,TGTGCCAGCAGATCCGGGACAGGGAGACTCAATCAGCCCCAGCATTTT
TRBV5-8,TRBJ2-2,TRBD2,.,CASGQGTIINTGELFF,TGTGCCAGCGGCCAAGGGACTATTATTAACACCGGGGAGCTGTTTTTT
TRBV5-1,TRBJ1-1,TRBD1,.,CASSLAGNPGQGNSAFF,TGCGCCAGCAGCTTGGCCGGGAATCCGGGACAGGGGAATTCCGCTTTCTTT
TRBV28,TRBJ1-1,.,.,CASSLVEKGGTEAFF,TGTGCCAGCAGTTTAGTGGAGAAGGGGGGGACTGAAGCTTTCTTT